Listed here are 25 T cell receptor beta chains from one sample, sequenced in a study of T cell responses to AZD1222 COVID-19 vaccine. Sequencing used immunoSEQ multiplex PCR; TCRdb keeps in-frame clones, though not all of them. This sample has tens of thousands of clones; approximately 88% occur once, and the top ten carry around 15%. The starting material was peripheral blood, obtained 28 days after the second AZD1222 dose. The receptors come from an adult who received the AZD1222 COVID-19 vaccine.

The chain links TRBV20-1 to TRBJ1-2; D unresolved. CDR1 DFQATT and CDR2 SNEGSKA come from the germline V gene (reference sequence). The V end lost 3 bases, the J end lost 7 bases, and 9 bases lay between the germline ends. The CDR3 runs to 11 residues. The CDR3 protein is CSASHLAGYTF. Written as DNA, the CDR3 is TGCAGTGCTAGCCACCTTGCTGGCTACACCTTC.

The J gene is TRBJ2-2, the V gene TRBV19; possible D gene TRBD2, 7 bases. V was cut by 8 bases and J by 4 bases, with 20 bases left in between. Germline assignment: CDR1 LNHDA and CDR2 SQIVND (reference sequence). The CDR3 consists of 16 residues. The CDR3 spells CASGGAGLTGTGELFF. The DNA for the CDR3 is TGTGCCAGTGGGGGCGCGGGACTAACGGGCACCGGGGAGCTGTTTTTT. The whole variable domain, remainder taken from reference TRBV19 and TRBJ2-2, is DGGITQSPKYLFRKEGQNVTLSCEQNLNHDAMYWYRQDPGQGLRLIYYSQIVNDFQKGDIAEGYSVSREKKESFPLTVTSAQKNPTAFYLCASGGAGLTGTGELFFGEGSRLTVL.

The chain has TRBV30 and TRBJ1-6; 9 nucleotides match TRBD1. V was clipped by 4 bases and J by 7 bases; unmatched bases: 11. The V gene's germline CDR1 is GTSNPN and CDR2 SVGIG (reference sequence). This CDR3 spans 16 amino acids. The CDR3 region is CAWIDTGGATNSPLHF. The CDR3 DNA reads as TGTGCCTGGATCGATACAGGGGGCGCAACCAATTCACCCCTCCACTTT.

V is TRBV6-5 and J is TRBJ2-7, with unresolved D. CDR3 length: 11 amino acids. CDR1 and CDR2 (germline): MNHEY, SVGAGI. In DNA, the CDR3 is TGTGCAACCAGTAGTACCTACGAGCAGTACTTC. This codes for CATSSTYEQYF.

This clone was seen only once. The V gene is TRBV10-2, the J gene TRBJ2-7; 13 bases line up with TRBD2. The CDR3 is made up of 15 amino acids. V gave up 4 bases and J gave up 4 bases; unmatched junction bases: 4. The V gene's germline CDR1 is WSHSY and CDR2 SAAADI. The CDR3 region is CASSALAGGPYEQYF. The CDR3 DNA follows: TGCGCCAGCAGTGCACTAGCGGGAGGGCCTTACGAGCAGTACTTC.

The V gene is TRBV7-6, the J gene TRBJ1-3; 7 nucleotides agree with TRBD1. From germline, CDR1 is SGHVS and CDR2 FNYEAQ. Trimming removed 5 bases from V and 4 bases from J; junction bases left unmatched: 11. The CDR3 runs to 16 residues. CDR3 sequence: CASSPPGQRIGNTIYF. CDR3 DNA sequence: TGTGCCAGCAGCCCCCCGGGACAGAGGATAGGAAACACCATATATTTT. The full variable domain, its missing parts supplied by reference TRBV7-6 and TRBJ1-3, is GAGVSQSPRYKVTKRGQDVALRCDPISGHVSLYWYRQALGQGPEFLTYFNYEAQQDKSGLPNDRFSAERPEGSISTLTIQRTEQRDSAMYRCASSPPGQRIGNTIYFGEGSWLTVV.

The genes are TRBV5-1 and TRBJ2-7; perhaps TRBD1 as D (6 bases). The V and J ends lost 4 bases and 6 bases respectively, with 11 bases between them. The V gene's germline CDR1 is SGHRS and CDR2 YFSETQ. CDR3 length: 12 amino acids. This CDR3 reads CASSRTDSEQYF. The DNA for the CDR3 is TGCGCCAGCAGCCGGACAGATAGCGAGCAGTACTTC.

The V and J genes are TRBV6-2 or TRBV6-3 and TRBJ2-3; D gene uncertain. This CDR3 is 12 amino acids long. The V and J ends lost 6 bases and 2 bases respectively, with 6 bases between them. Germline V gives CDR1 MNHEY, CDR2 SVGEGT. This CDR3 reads CASSDITDTQYF. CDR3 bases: TGTGCCAGCAGCGACATCACAGATACGCAGTATTTT.

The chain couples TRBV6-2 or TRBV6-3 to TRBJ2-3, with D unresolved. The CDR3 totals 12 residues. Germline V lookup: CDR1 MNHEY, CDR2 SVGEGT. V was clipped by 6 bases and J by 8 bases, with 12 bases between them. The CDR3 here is CASSPDLATQYF. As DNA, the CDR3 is TGTGCCAGCAGCCCGGACCTGGCTACGCAGTATTTT.

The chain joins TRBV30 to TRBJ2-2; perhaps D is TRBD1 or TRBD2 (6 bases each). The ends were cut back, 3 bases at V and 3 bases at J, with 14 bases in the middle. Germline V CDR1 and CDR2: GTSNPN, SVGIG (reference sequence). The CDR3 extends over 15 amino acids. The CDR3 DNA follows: TGTGCCTGGAGGCGGGGACACACTGACACCGGGGAGCTGTTTTTT. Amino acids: CAWRRGHTDTGELFF.

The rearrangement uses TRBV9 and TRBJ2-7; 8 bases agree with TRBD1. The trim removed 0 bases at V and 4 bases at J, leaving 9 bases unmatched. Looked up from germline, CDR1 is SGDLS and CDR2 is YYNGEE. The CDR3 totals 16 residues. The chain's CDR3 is CASSVGSGTGQYEQYF. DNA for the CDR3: TGTGCCAGCAGCGTAGGCTCTGGGACAGGTCAGTACGAGCAGTACTTC.

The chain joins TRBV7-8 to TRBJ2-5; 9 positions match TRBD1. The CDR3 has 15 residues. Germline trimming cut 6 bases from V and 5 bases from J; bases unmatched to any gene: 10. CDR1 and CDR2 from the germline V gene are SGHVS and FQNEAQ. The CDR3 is CASRGTGRRLETQYF. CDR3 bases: TGTGCCAGCAGGGGGACAGGGAGGAGGCTGGAGACCCAGTACTTC. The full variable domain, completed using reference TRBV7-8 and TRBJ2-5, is GAGVSQSPRYKVAKRGQDVALRCDPISGHVSLFWYQQALGQGPEFLTYFQNEAQLDKSGLPSDRFFAERPEGSVSTLKIQRTQQEDSAVYLCASRGTGRRLETQYFGPGTRLLVL.

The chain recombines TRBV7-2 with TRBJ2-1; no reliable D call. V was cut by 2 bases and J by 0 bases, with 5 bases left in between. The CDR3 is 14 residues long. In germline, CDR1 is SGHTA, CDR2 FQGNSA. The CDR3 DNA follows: TGTGCCAGCAGCTTACACCTCTCCTACAATGAGCAGTTCTTC. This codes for CASSLHLSYNEQFF.

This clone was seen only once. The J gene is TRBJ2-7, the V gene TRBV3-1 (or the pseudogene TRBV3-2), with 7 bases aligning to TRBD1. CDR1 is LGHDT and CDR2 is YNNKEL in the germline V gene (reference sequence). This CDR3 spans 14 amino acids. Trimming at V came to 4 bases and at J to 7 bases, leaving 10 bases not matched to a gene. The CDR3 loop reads CASSRDTGEREQYF. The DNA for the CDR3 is TGTGCCAGCAGCCGGGATACAGGGGAGAGGGAGCAGTACTTC.

The CDR3: CASSFLETQYF. CDR3 in DNA: TGTGCCAGCAGCTTTCTAGAGACCCAGTACTTC. This chain uses TRBV7-2 with TRBJ2-5, with D uncertain. V was pared by 3 bases and J by 4 bases, with 3 bases between. This CDR3 comprises 11 residues. Germline values: CDR1 SGHTA, CDR2 FQGNSA.

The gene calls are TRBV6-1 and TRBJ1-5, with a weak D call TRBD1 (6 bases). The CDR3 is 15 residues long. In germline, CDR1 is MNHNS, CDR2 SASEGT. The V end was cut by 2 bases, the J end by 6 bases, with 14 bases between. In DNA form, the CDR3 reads TGTGCCAGCAGTGAAAACAGGGCCTCTACTCAGCCCCAGCATTTT. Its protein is CASSENRASTQPQHF.

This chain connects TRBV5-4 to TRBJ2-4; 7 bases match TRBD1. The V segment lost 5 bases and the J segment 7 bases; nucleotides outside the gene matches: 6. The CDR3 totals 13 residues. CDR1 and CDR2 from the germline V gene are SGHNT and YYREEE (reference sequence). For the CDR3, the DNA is TGTGCCAGCAGTCGAGGGGGCGTGAACATTCAGTACTTC. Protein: CASSRGGVNIQYF.

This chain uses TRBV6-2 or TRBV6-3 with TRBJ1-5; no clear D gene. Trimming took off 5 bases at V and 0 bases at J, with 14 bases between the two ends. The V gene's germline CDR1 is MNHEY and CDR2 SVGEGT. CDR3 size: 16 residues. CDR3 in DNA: TGTGCCAGCAGTAGTAGACACCGATCTAGCAATCAGCCCCAGCATTTT. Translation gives CASSSRHRSSNQPQHF.

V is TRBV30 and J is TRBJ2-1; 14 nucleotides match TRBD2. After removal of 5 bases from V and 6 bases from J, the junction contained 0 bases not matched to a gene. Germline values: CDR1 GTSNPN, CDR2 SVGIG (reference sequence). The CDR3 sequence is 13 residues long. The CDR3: CAWGLAGGNEQFF. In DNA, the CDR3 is TGTGCCTGGGGACTAGCGGGAGGCAATGAGCAGTTCTTC. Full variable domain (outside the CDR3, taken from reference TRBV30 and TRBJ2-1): SQTIHQWPATLVQPVGSPLSLECTVEGTSNPNLYWYRQAAGRGLQLLFYSVGIGQISSEVPQNLSASRPQDRQFILSSKKLLLSDSGFYLCAWGLAGGNEQFFGPGTRLTVL.

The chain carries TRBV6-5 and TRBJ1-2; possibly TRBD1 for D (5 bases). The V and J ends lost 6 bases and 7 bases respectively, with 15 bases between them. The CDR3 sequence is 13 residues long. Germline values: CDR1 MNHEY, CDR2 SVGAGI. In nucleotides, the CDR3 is TGTGCCAGCAGCCGCGGGGGAGTCCCTGGCTACACCTTC. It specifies CASSRGGVPGYTF.

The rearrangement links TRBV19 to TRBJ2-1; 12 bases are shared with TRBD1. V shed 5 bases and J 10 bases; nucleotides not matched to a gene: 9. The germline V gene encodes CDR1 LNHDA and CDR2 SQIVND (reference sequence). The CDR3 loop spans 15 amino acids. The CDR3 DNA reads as TGTGCCAGTAGTGGAACAGGGACAGGGGGCCGGGAGCAGTTCTTC. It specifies CASSGTGTGGREQFF.

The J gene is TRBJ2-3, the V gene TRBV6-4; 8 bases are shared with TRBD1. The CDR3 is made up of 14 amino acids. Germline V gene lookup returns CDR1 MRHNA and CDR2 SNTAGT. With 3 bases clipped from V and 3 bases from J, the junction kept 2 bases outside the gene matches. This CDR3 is CASSEHRGTDTQYF. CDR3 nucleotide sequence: TGTGCCAGCAGTGAGCACAGGGGGACAGATACGCAGTATTTT.

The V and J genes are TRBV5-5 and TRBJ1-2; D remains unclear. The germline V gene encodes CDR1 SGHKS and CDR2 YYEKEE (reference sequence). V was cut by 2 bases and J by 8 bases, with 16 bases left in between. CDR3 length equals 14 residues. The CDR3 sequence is CASSFGESVRGYTF. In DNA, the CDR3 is TGTGCCAGCAGCTTCGGGGAATCGGTACGGGGCTACACCTTC.

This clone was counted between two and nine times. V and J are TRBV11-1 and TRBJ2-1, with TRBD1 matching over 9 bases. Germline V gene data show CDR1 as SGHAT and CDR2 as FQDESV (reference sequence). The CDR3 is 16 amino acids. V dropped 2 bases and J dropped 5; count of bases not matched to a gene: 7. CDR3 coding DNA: TGTGCCAGCAGCTTATACCGGGACAGGGCTAACAATGAGCAGTTCTTC. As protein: CASSLYRDRANNEQFF. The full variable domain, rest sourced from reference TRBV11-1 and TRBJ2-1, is EAEVAQSPRYKITEKSQAVAFWCDPISGHATLYWYRQILGQGPELLVQFQDESVVDDSQLPKDRFSAERLKGVDSTLKIQPAELGDSAMYLCASSLYRDRANNEQFFGPGTRLTVL.

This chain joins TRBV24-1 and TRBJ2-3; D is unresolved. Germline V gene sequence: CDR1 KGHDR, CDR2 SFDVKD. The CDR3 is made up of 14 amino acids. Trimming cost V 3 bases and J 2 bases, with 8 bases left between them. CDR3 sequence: CATSDEAYTDTQYF. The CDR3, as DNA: TGTGCCACCAGTGATGAAGCCTACACAGATACGCAGTATTTT.